The T cell receptor beta chain under discussion was sequenced for a study of T cell responses to AZD1222 COVID-19 vaccine (dated by TCRdb to the early 2020s). Broadly, across the study: A total of 230 or so trial participants underwent TCR sequencing, of whom roughly 210 received two doses of AZD1222 and about 26 received two doses of the MenACWY control vaccine. Trial participants were enrolled by age into subgroups of 18-55, 56-69 and 70-plus years, and roughly 160, 29 and 62 TCR-sequenced participants, respectively, were included in these subgroups. What the authors observed across the whole study: Nearly half of unique spike-specific TCRs reportedly recognized epitopes outside regions mutated in the B.1.351 and B.1.1.7 variants. Because no day 14 peak-response samples were available, repertoires were characterized only after the peak T cell response. Conclusions about previously exposed vaccinees were limited because only six AZD1222 recipients were SARS-CoV-2 seropositive at baseline. The 56-69-year group was small, and its depth increase did not reach significance, likely because of low power. After two AZD1222 doses, spike-specific TCR breadth and depth were significantly higher than at day 0 and than in MenACWY recipients. Most participants were white British and females outnumbered males, and the authors suggested that clonal diversity may have been underestimated. CD4 TCRs associated with the vaccine covered the entire spike protein, and the dominant responses were in regions 160-218 and 743-854.

The time point label, as the study defines it: about 28 days (+/-7) after the second vaccine dose. Because spike-specific TCR depth and breadth did not differ between the two schedules, AZD1222 recipients who got a second dose at roughly 4 weeks were pooled with those who got a second dose at roughly 12 weeks. Vaccinee samples came from UK trials COV001 and COV002, including a single-blind randomized controlled phase 2/3 trial of AZD1222 (ChAdOx1 nCoV-19) in healthy adults. Trial participant PBMC samples were collected at day 0 and day 28 after the second dose for TCRbeta chain sequencing. The CDR3 regions of human TCRbeta chains were analyzed by immunosequencing. On the authors' methods: TCRs in the repertoires were compared against a reference library of SARS-CoV-2-specific TCRs that had been generated with the MIRA antigen-specificity platform. Breadth was defined as the fraction of unique TCRs that were SARS-CoV-2-associated. Depth was defined as the fraction of total T cells that were SARS-CoV-2-associated. Using the MIRA data, each spike-specific TCR was mapped to the spike region that the TCR reacts to and placed in a CD4 or CD8 class. Log10-transformed breadth and depth values were compared by one-way ANOVA with Sidak's multiple comparisons tests. TCRdb retrieved this table from immuneACCESS and kept in-frame rearrangements only. Not all clones are present; in checked studies, unresolved V genes account for under half, and no reason is known for the remainder. V and J calls and clone size are given by that table; D and trimming were obtained from the DNA. This sample comprises 98,000 or so clones, 88% of them detected only once. The ten largest clones add up to roughly 15% of the sample.

On this clone: This receptor's antigen is unknown. Per-base quality was not reported, and no clone a single base away is much larger than it.

V is cut by 7 bases and J by 4 bases, and the space between the germline ends is 17 bases. CDR1 and CDR2 were assigned from the germline V gene as WSHSY and SAAADI. The CDR3 runs 14 residues from the cysteine to the phenylalanine. Only the CDR3 DNA is retained, 42 bases long and in frame from the first base. The material was peripheral blood, obtained 28 days after the second AZD1222 dose. The receptor chain draws on TRBV10-2 and TRBJ2-7; TRBD1 might be the D gene, on 5 matching bases. The sequence derives from an adult who received the AZD1222 COVID-19 vaccine. The DNA sequence follows: TGCGCCAGCATTGCAGGGCTCTACGGATACGAGCAGTACTTC. Protein translation: CASIAGLYGYEQYF.